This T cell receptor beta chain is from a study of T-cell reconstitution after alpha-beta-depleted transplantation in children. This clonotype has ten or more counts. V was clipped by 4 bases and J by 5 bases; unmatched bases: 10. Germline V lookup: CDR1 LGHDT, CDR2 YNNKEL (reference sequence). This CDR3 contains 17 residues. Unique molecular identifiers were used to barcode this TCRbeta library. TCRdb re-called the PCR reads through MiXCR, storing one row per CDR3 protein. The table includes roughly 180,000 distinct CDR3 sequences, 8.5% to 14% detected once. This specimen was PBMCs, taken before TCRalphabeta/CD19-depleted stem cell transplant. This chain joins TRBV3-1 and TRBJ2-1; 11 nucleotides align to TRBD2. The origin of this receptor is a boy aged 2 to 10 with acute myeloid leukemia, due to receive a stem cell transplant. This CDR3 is CASSPQGTSGPNNEQFF. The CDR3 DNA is TGTGCCAGCAGCCCCCAAGGGACTAGCGGACCTAACAATGAGCAGTTCTTC.